This T cell receptor beta chain was identified in a study of a mutant IDH1 vaccine in newly diagnosed glioma. For the study at large: Mean patient age was around 40 years; approximately 62% were male and 37.5% female. Patients got radiotherapy, temozolomide, or both beforehand, and most got both. Whole-study findings and limits: In approximately 93% of patients, immune responses induced by the vaccine occurred.

This clone was seen a few times. Its antigen is not known. The repertoire was sequenced with immunoSEQ multiplex PCR; TCRdb's copy has only in-frame clones and lacks some. The sample includes about 94,000 clones, roughly 89% of them seen just once. Trimming took 0 bases from V and 8 from J, leaving 9 bases between them. From germline, CDR1 is SGDLS and CDR2 YYNGEE. The CDR3 has 14 amino acids. The time point was: week 47, end of study. Vaccinated patients received 300 ug of mutant IDH1 20-mer peptide per dose, with topical imiquimod. Eight vaccine doses were administered to patients at weeks 1, 3, 5, 7, 11, 15, 19 and 23.

The TCR sequence derives from a woman in her forties or fifties with glioma. The chain links TRBV9 to TRBJ1-6, with D hard to call. The input for sequencing was PBMCs, taken from a glioma patient whose treatment included an IDH1 peptide vaccine. Here the CDR3 reads CASSVGLGDSPLHF. The CDR3 coding sequence is TGTGCCAGCAGCGTAGGTTTAGGAGATTCACCCCTCCACTTT. The whole variable domain, filled in from reference TRBV9 and TRBJ1-6, reads DSGVTQTPKHLITATGQRVTLRCSPRSGDLSVYWYQQSLDQGLQFLIQYYNGEERAKGNILERFSAQQFPDLHSELNLSSLELGDSALYFCASSVGLGDSPLHFGNGTRLTVT.